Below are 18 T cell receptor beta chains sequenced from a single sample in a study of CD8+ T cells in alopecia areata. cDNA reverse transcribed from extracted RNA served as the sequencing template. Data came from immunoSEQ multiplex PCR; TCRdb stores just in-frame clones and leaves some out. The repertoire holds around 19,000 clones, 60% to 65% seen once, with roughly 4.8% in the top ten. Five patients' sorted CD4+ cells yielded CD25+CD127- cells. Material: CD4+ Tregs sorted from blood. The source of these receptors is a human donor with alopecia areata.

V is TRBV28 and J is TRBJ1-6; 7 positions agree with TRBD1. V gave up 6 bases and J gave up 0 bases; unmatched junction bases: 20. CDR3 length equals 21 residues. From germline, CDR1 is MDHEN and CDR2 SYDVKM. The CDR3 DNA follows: TGTGCCAGCAGCCTAGAATCCGGGACAGACTTTCAGAGCTCCTATAATTCACCCCTCCACTTT. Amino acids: CASSLESGTDFQSSYNSPLHF.

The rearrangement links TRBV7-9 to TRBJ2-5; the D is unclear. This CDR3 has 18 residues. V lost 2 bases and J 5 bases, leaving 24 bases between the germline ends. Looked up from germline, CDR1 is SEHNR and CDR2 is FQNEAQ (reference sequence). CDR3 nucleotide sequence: TGTGCCAGCAGCTTATCCCGGGTCTCTCTTCTGAATTCGGAGACCCAGTACTTC. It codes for CASSLSRVSLLNSETQYF.

CDR3 DNA: TGTGCCAGCAGTCTCCACTTGACAGTTTCTGGAAACACCATATATTTT. This encodes CASSLHLTVSGNTIYF. This rearrangement joins TRBV28 to TRBJ1-3; D is possibly TRBD1 (5 bases). The germline V gene encodes CDR1 MDHEN and CDR2 SYDVKM. The CDR3 is 16 residues long. Trimming cost V 5 bases and J 1 base, with 15 bases left between them.

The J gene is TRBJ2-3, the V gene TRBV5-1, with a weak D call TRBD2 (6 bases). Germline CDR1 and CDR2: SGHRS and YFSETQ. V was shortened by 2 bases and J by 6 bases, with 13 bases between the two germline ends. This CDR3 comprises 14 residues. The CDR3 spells CASSLAGPADTQYF. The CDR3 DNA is TGCGCCAGCAGCTTAGCGGGCCCCGCGGATACGCAGTATTTT.

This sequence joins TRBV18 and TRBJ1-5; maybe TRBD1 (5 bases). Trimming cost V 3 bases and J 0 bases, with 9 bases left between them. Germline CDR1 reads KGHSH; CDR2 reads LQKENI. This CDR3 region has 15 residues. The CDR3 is CASSPTGISNQPQHF. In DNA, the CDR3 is TGTGCCAGCTCACCTACAGGAATTAGCAATCAGCCCCAGCATTTT. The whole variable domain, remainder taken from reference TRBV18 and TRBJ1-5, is NAGVMQNPRHLVRRRGQEARLRCSPMKGHSHVYWYRQLPEEGLKFMVYLQKENIIDESGMPKERFSAEFPKEGPSILRIQQVVRGDSAAYFCASSPTGISNQPQHFGDGTRLSIL.

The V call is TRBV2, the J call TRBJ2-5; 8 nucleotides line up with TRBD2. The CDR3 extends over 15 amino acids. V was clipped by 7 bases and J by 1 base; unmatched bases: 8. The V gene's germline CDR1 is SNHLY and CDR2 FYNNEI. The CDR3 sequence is CASTPGLGGQETQYF. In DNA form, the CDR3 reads TGTGCCAGCACTCCGGGACTAGGCGGCCAAGAGACCCAGTACTTC.

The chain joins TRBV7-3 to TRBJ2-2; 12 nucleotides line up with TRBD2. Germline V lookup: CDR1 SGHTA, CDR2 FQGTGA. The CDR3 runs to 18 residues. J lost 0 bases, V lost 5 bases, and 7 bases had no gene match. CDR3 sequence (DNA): TGTGCCAGCAGCCCCCTCCCTAGCGGGGGGGCGAACACCGGGGAGCTGTTTTTT. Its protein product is CASSPLPSGGANTGELFF.

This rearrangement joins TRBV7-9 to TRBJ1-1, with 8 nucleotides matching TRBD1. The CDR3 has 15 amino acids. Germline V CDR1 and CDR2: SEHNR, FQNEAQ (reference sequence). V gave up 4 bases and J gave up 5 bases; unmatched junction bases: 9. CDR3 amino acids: CASSSRQGRGTEAFF. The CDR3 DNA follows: TGTGCCAGCAGCTCGCGACAGGGGAGGGGGACTGAAGCTTTCTTT.

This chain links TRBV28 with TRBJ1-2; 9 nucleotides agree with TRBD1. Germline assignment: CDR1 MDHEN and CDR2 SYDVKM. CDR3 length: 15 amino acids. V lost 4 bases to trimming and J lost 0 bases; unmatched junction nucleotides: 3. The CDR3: CASSWTGEANYGYTF. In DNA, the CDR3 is TGTGCCAGCAGTTGGACAGGGGAAGCTAACTATGGCTACACCTTC.

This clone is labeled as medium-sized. The chain's CDR3 is CASSPRLDQPQHF. Here the CDR3 DNA reads TGTGCCAGCTCACCACGACTGGATCAGCCCCAGCATTTT. This chain joins TRBV18 and TRBJ1-5; D ambiguous. In germline, CDR1 is KGHSH, CDR2 LQKENI. The CDR3 runs to 13 residues. The germline V and J ends were trimmed by 1 base and 5 bases, with 6 bases remaining between them.

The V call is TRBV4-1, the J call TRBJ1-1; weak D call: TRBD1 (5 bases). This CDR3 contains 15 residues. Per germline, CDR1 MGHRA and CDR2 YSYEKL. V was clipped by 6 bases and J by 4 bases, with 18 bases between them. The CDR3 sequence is CASRTTVGQGTEAFF. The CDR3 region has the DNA TGCGCCAGCAGGACTACGGTGGGGCAGGGCACTGAAGCTTTCTTT.

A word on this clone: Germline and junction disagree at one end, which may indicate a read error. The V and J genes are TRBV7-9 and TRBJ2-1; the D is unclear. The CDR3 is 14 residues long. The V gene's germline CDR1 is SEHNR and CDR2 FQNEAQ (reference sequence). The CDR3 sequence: CASSTRTALAPSVF. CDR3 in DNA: TGTGCCAGCAGCACCAGGACGGCATTGGCCCCTTCGGTCTTC.

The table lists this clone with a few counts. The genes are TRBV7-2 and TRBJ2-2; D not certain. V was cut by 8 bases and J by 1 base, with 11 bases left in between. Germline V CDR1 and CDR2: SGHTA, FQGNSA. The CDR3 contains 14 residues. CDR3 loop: CASGEYGNTGELFF. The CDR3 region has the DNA TGTGCCAGCGGGGAATACGGGAACACCGGGGAGCTGTTTTTT.

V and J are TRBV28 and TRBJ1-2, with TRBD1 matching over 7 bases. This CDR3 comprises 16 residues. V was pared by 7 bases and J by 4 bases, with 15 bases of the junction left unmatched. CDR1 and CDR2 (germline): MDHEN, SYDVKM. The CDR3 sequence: CASTQTQGGFGYGYTF. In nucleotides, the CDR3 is TGTGCCAGCACCCAAACCCAGGGGGGCTTTGGCTATGGCTACACCTTC.

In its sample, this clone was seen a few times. The CDR3 DNA reads as TGTGCCAGCAGTTGGACAGGGTTGCGTGGCTACACCTTC. Its translation: CASSWTGLRGYTF. This sequence joins TRBV28 and TRBJ1-2, with 8 bases aligning to TRBD1. The CDR3 runs 13 residues. V was pared by 4 bases and J by 7 bases, with 5 bases of the junction left unmatched. CDR1 MDHEN and CDR2 SYDVKM come from the germline V gene.

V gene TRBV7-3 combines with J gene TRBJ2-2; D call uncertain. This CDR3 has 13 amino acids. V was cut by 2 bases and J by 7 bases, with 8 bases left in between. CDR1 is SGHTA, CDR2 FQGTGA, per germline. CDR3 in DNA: TGTGCCAGCAGCTTACAAAGGGACGGGGAGCTGTTTTTT. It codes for CASSLQRDGELFF.

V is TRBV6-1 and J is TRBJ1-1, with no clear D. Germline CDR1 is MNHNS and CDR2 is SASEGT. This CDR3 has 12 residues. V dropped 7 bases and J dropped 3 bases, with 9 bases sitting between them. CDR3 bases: TGTGCCAGCATGCAGAGAGACACTGAAGCTTTCTTT. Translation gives CASMQRDTEAFF.

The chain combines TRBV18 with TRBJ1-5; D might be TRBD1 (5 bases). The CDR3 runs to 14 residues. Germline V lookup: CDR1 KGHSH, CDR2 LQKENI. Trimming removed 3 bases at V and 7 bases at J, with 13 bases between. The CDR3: CASSPDGHKQPQHF. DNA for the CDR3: TGTGCCAGCTCACCGGATGGACATAAACAGCCCCAGCATTTT.